The sequence of this TCR beta chain was determined in a study of T cell changes during pregnancy in multiple sclerosis. The CDR3 runs to 15 residues. V lost 6 bases and J lost 4, with 16 bases in between. Germline CDR1 is ENHRY and CDR2 is SYGVKD. The method was immunoSEQ multiplex PCR; TCRdb's version includes in-frame clones alone and lacks a portion of them. The table includes about 75,000 clones, 89% detected once. The J gene is TRBJ2-1, the V gene TRBV10-3, with D perhaps TRBD1 (7 bases). This TCR derives from a female donor in good health, enrolled as a control in a pregnancy study. The sample consisted of peripheral blood, taken in the first trimester of pregnancy. This CDR3 reads CAIRGTRGEYNEQFF. The CDR3 DNA is TGTGCCATCAGGGGGACCAGGGGGGAATACAATGAGCAGTTCTTC.